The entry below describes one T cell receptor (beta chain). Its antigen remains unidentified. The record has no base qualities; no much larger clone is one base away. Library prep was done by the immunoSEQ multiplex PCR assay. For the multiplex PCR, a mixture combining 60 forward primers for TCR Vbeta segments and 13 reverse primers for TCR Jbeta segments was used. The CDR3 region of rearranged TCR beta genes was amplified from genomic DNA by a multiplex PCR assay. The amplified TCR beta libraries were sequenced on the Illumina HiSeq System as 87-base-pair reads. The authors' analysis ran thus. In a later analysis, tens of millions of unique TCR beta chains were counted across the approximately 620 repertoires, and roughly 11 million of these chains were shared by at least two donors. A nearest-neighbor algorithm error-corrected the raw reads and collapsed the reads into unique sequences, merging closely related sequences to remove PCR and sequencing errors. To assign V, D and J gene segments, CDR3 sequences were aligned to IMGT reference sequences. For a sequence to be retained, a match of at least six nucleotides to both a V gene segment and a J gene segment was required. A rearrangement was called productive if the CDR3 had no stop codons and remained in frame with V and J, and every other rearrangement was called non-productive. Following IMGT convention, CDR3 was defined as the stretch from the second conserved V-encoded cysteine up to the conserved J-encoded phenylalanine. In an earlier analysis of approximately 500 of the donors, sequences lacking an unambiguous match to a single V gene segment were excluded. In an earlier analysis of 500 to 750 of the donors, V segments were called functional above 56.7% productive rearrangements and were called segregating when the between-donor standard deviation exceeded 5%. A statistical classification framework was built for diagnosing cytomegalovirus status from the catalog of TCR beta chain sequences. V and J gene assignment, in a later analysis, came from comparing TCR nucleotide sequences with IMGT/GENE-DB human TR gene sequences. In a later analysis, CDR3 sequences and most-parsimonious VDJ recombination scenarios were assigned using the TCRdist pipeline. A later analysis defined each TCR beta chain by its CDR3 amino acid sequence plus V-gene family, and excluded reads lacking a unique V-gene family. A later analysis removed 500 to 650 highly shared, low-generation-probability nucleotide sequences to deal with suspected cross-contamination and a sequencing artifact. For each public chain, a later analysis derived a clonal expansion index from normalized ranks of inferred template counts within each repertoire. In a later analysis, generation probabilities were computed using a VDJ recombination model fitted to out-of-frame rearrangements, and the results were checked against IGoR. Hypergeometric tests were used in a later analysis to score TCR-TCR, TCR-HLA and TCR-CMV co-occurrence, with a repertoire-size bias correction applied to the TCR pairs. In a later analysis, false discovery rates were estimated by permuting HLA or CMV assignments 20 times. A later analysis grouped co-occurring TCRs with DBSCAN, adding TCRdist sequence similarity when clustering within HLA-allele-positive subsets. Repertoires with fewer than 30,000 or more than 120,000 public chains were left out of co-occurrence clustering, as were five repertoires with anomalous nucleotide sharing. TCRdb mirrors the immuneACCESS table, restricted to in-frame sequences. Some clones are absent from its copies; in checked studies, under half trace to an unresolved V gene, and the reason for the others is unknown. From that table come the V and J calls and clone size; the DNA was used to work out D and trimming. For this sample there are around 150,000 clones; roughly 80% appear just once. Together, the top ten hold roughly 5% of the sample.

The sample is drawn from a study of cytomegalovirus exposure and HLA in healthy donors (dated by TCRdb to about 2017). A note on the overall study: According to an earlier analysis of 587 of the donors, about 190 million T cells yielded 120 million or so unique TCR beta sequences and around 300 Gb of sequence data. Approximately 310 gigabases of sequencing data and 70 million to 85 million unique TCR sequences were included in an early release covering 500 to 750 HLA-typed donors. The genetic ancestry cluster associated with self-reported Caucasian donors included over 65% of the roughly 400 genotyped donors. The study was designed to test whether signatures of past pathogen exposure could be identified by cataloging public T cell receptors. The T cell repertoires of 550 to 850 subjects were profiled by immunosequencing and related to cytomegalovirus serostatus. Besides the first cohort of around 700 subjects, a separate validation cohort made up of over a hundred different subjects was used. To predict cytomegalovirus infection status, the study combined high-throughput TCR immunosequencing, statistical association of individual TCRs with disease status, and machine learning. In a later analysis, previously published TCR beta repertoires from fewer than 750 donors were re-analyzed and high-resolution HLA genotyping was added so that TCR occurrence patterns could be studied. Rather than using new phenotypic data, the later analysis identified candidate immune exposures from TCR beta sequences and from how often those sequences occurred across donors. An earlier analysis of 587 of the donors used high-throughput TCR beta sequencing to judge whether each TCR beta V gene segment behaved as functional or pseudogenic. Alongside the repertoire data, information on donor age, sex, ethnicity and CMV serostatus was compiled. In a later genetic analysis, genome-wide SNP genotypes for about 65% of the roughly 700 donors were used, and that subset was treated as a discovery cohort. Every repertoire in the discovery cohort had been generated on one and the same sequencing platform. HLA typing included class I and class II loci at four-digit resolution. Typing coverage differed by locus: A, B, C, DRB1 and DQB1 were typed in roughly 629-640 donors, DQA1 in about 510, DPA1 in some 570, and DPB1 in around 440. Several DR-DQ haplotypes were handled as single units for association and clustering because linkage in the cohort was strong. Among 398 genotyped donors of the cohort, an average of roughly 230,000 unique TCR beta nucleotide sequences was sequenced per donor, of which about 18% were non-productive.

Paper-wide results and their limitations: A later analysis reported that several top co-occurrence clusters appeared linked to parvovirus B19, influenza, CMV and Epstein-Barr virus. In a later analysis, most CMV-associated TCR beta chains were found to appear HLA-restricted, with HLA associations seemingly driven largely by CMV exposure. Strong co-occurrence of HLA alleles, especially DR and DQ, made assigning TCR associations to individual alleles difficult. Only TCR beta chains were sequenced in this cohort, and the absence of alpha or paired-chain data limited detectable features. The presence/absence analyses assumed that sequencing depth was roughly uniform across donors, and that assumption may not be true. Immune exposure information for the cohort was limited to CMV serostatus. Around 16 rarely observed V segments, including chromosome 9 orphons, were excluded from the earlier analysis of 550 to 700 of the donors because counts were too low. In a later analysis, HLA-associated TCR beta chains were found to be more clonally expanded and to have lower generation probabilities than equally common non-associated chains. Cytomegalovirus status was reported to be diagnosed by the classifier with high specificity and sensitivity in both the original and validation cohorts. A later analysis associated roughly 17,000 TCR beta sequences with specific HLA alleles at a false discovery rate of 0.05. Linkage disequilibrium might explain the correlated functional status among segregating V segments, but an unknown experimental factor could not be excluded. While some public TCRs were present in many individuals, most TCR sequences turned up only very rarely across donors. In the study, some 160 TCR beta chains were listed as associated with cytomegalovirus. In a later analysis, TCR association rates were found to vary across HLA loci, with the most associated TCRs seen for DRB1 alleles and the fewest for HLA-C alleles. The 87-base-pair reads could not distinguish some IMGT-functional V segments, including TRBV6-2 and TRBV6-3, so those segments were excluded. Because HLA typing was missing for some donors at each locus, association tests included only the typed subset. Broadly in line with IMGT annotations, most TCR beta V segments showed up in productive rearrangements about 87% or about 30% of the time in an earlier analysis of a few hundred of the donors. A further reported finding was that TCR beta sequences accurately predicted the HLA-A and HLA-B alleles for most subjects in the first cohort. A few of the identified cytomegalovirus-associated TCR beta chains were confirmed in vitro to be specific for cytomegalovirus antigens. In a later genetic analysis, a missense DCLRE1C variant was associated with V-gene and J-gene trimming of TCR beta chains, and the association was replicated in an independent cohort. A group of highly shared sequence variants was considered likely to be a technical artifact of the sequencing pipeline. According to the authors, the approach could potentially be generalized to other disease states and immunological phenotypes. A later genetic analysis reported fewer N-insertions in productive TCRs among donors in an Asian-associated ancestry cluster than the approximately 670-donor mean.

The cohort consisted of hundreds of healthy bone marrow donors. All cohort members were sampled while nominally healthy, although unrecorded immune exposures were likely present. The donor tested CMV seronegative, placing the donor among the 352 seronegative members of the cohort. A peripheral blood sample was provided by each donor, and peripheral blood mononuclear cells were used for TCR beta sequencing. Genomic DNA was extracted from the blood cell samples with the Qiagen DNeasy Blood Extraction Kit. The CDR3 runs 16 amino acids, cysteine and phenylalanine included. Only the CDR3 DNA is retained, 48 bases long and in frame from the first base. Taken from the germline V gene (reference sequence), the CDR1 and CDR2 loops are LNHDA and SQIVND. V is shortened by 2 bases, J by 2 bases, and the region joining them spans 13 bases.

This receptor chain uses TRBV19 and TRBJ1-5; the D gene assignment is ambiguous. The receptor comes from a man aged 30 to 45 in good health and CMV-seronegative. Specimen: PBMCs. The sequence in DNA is TGTGCCAGTAGTATACGGGAGGAAGTCGGCAATCAGCCCCAGCATTTT. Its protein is CASSIREEVGNQPQHF.